Below, 22 T cell receptor beta chains from the same sample are listed, as sequenced in a study of lymphopenia after photon versus proton radiotherapy. TCRdb keeps only in-frame clones here, not all; method: immunoSEQ multiplex PCR. The table lists about 16,000 clones, about nine tenths of them singletons. The starting material was peripheral blood, obtained from a patient treated with proton-based radiotherapy. These receptors all stem from a man between 65 and 79 years old with pancreatic cancer.

The V and J genes are TRBV27 and TRBJ2-7, with D possibly TRBD2 on 6 matching bases. Germline V gene sequence: CDR1 MNHEY, CDR2 SMNVEV (reference sequence). The CDR3 has 14 residues. The V end lost 7 bases, the J end lost 1 base, and 14 bases lay between the germline ends. The chain's CDR3 is CASNAGRTSYEQYF. CDR3 nucleotide sequence: TGTGCCAGCAACGCGGGGCGTACTTCCTACGAGCAGTACTTC.

The rearrangement links TRBV12-5 to TRBJ1-1; tentatively, D is TRBD1 (5 bases). The CDR3 loop spans 14 amino acids. Trimming took 6 bases from V and 1 from J, leaving 12 bases between them. The germline gives CDR1 LGHNT, CDR2 FRNRAP. As DNA, the CDR3 is TGTGCTAGTGGGACCGGGACGGCGAACACTGAAGCTTTCTTT. Translating gives CASGTGTANTEAFF.

The chain couples TRBV15 to TRBJ2-3; TRBD1 is a possible D gene (5 bases). This CDR3 has 14 amino acids. Germline loops: CDR1 LNHNV, CDR2 YYDKDF (reference sequence). The V and J ends lost 9 bases and 3 bases respectively, with 16 bases between them. CDR3 sequence reads: CATTRAGKTDTQYF. DNA of the CDR3: TGTGCCACGACCAGGGCAGGGAAAACAGATACGCAGTATTTT.

This clone appeared a few times. V and J are TRBV29-1 and TRBJ1-1; maybe TRBD1 (5 bases). This CDR3 region has 12 residues. CDR1 SQVTM and CDR2 ANQGSEA come from the germline V gene. Trimming pared 5 bases from V and 0 bases from J, leaving 7 bases between. This CDR3 reads CSVQTVNTEAFF. Here the CDR3 DNA reads TGCAGCGTTCAGACAGTGAACACTGAAGCTTTCTTT.

J is TRBJ2-1 and V is TRBV14; D is unclear. The CDR3 is 14 amino acids. Germline assignment: CDR1 SGHDN and CDR2 FVKESK. Trimming took off 4 bases at V and 1 base at J, with 8 bases between the two ends. The CDR3 sequence is CASSPLRSYNEQFF. Written as DNA, the CDR3 is TGTGCCAGCAGCCCGCTCCGGTCCTACAATGAGCAGTTCTTC.

This rearrangement joins TRBV11-2 to TRBJ2-7; D gene unclear. The V gene's germline CDR1 is SGHAT and CDR2 FQNNGV. V dropped 1 base and J dropped 2 bases, with 15 bases sitting between them. The CDR3 length is 16 residues. In nucleotides, the CDR3 is TGTGCCAGCAGCTTAGGGCATACAGCTTCGACCTACGAGCAGTACTTC. Translated: CASSLGHTASTYEQYF.

The chain links TRBV6-6 to TRBJ2-2; possible D gene TRBD1, 5 bases. The V end lost 8 bases, the J end lost 6 bases, and 19 bases lay between the germline ends. The CDR3 runs 15 residues. In germline, CDR1 is MNHNY, CDR2 SVGAGI (reference sequence). The CDR3: CASVPPQWGSGELFF. CDR3 nucleotide sequence: TGTGCCAGCGTACCACCTCAGTGGGGCTCCGGGGAGCTGTTTTTT.

CDR3 bases: TGTGCCAGCAGTGAAGGCAGAAGTAGGACTGAAGCTTTCTTT. Translated, it gives CASSEGRSRTEAFF. The chain couples TRBV6-1 to TRBJ1-1; no clear D. The V gene's germline CDR1 is MNHNS and CDR2 SASEGT. V shed 1 base and J shed 5 bases, with 11 bases lying between them. CDR3 length equals 14 residues.

The table lists this clone with a count of one. This rearrangement joins TRBV19 to TRBJ2-1; the match to TRBD1 covers 9 bases. Germline-derived CDR1 and CDR2 are LNHDA and SQIVND (reference sequence). This CDR3 is built from 15 residues. Trimming removed 6 bases from V and 3 bases from J; junction bases left unmatched: 6. CDR3 loop: CASSWGQGHYNEQFF. Here the CDR3 DNA reads TGTGCCAGTAGCTGGGGACAGGGACACTACAATGAGCAGTTCTTC.

This chain links TRBV5-4 with TRBJ1-2, with unresolved D. The CDR3 extends over 13 amino acids. V was clipped by 5 bases and J by 8 bases, with 16 bases between them. Looked up from germline, CDR1 is SGHNT and CDR2 is YYREEE (reference sequence). Written as DNA, the CDR3 is TGTGCCAGCAGTTTTGGACGGGAGGAAGGCTACACCTTC. It is translated as CASSFGREEGYTF.

The J gene is TRBJ2-1, the V gene TRBV7-8; D remains ambiguous. V was clipped by 5 bases and J by 7 bases, with 18 bases between them. The CDR3 totals 15 residues. Germline loops: CDR1 SGHVS, CDR2 FQNEAQ. This CDR3 reads CASSPETRRLNEQFF. In nucleotides, the CDR3 is TGTGCCAGCAGCCCGGAGACCAGGCGGTTGAATGAGCAGTTCTTC.

The gene calls are TRBV25-1 and TRBJ1-5, with 10 bases matching TRBD1. The germline V gene encodes CDR1 MGHDK and CDR2 SYGVNS. The CDR3 totals 15 residues. V gave up 1 base and J gave up 6 bases; unmatched junction bases: 3. CDR3 nucleotide sequence: TGTGCCAGCAGTGAATCGGACAGGGGGGCTCAGCCCCAGCATTTT. Amino acids: CASSESDRGAQPQHF.

This clone was recorded once. The rearrangement joins TRBV6-6 to TRBJ1-3, with a possible D match to TRBD1 (5 bases). CDR3 length: 15 amino acids. V gave up 4 bases and J gave up 2 bases, with 12 bases separating them. Germline V gene data show CDR1 as MNHNY and CDR2 as SVGAGI (reference sequence). Here the CDR3 reads CASSSIQGPGNTIYF. As DNA, the CDR3 is TGTGCCAGCAGTTCCATCCAGGGTCCTGGAAACACCATATATTTT.

The CDR3 reads CASSPSTSVQETQYF. DNA for the CDR3: TGCGCCAGCAGCCCATCGACTAGCGTCCAAGAGACCCAGTACTTC. This rearrangement joins TRBV5-1 to TRBJ2-5; 8 nucleotides match TRBD2. Germline CDR1 reads SGHRS; CDR2 reads YFSETQ. J gave up 1 base and V 4 bases, and 6 bases lay outside the gene matches. This CDR3 is 15 amino acids long. Variable domain in full (rest from reference TRBV5-1 and TRBJ2-5): KAGVTQTPRYLIKTRGQQVTLSCSPISGHRSVSWYQQTPGQGLQFLFEYFSETQRNKGNFPGRFSGRQFSNSRSEMNVSTLELGDSALYLCASSPSTSVQETQYFGPGTRLLVL.

The chain links TRBV30 to TRBJ1-5, with TRBD1 identical over 8 bases. The trim removed 6 bases at V and 0 bases at J, leaving 7 bases unmatched. Germline assignment: CDR1 GTSNPN and CDR2 SVGIG (reference sequence). The CDR3 length is 15 residues. The CDR3: CACNRGDYSNQPQHF. CDR3 in DNA: TGTGCCTGCAACAGGGGGGACTATAGCAATCAGCCCCAGCATTTT.

This clone has just a few counts. The V gene is TRBV9, the J gene TRBJ1-2; the match to TRBD1 covers 10 bases. CDR1 is SGDLS and CDR2 is YYNGEE in the germline V gene. With V trimmed by 4 bases and J by 2 bases, 8 bases remained unmatched. The CDR3 contains 16 residues. The CDR3 sequence: CASSTETGGANYGYTF. The CDR3, as DNA: TGTGCCAGCAGCACCGAGACAGGGGGCGCGAACTATGGCTACACCTTC.

The V gene is TRBV7-3, the J gene TRBJ2-1; a possible D gene is TRBD2 (5 bases). CDR3 size: 16 residues. V was pared by 5 bases and J by 8 bases, with 22 bases between. Germline values: CDR1 SGHTA, CDR2 FQGTGA. DNA of the CDR3: TGTGCCAGCAGCCTCTCACCTCGGAGGAGCGACGATGAGCAGTTCTTC. Its translation: CASSLSPRRSDDEQFF.

This chain connects TRBV5-4 to TRBJ1-1; D not certain. The CDR3 has 13 amino acids. V lost 2 bases to trimming and J lost 1 base, with 6 bases between them. Germline lookup yields CDR1 SGHNT and CDR2 YYREEE (reference sequence). The CDR3 DNA is TGTGCCAGCAGCTTCGTAGGGAACACTGAAGCTTTCTTT. Translated, it gives CASSFVGNTEAFF.

The chain couples TRBV18 to TRBJ2-2; 14 positions match TRBD2. In germline, CDR1 is KGHSH, CDR2 LQKENI. The CDR3 length is 18 residues. With 1 base clipped from V and 5 bases from J, the junction kept 6 bases outside the gene matches. This CDR3 reads CASSPQRLAGGQTGELFF. CDR3 coding DNA: TGTGCCAGCTCACCACAGAGACTAGCGGGAGGGCAAACCGGGGAGCTGTTTTTT.

This chain links TRBV5-1 with TRBJ2-3; 7 bases align to TRBD2. Germline V gene lookup returns CDR1 SGHRS and CDR2 YFSETQ. There are 15 residues in the CDR3. The ends lost 4 bases at V and 3 bases at J; junction bases unmatched: 8. The CDR3 loop reads CASSLGRARTDTQYF. DNA of the CDR3: TGCGCCAGCAGCCTAGGGAGGGCCAGGACAGATACGCAGTATTTT. The full variable domain, in which reference TRBV5-1 and TRBJ2-3 provide the parts outside the CDR3, is KAGVTQTPRYLIKTRGQQVTLSCSPISGHRSVSWYQQTPGQGLQFLFEYFSETQRNKGNFPGRFSGRQFSNSRSEMNVSTLELGDSALYLCASSLGRARTDTQYFGPGTRLTVL.

The gene calls are TRBV5-1 and TRBJ2-7; the D gene could be TRBD1 or TRBD2 (5 bases each). Trimming stripped 4 bases from V and 7 bases from J, with 18 bases between. CDR3 length equals 14 residues. From germline, CDR1 is SGHRS and CDR2 YFSETQ. The CDR3 DNA reads as TGCGCCAGCAGCCTGGGACCTCCTAGGGGAGAGCAGTACTTC. Translating gives CASSLGPPRGEQYF.

The CDR3 sequence: CASITSSYNEQFF. DNA of the CDR3: TGTGCCAGCATAACCAGCTCCTACAATGAGCAGTTCTTC. The chain employs TRBV6-1 and TRBJ2-1, with D uncertain. CDR1 and CDR2 (germline): MNHNS, SASEGT. V lost 7 bases, J lost 0 bases, and 7 bases lay in between. The CDR3 totals 13 residues.